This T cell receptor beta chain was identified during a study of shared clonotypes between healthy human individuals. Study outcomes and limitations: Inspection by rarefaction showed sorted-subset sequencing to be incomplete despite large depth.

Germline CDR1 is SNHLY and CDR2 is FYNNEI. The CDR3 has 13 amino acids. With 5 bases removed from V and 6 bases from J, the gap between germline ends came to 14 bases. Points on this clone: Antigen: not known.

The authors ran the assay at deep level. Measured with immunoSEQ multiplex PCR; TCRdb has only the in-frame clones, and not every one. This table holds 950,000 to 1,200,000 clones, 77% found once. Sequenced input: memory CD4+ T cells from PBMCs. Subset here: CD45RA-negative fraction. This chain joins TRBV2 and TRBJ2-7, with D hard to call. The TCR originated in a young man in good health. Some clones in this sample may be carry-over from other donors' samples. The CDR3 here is CASSLALLGEQYF. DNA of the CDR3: TGTGCCAGCAGTCTGGCCCTACTCGGCGAGCAGTACTTC.